This TCR beta chain was documented in a study of cytomegalovirus exposure and HLA in healthy donors. Regarding the study as a whole: The authors excluded some V segments, including TRBV6-2 and TRBV6-3, as indistinguishable.

J was trimmed by 5 bases and V by 7 bases; bases with no gene match: 5. Germline CDR1 MNHEY, CDR2 SVGAGI. The CDR3 covers 14 residues. This clone was seen a handful of times. Its specificity is unknown. PCR used 60 Vbeta primers and 13 Jbeta primers. Under the authors' procedure: A later analysis tallied tens of millions of unique TCR beta chains, some 10 million of them shared. The table came from immunoSEQ multiplex PCR; TCRdb's copy has only in-frame clones and leaves some out. V, J and clone size are those of that table, while D and trimming were read from the DNA. The profile shows 120,000 to 150,000 clones, around 80% of them singletons.

This receptor was taken from a man younger than 35 in good health and CMV-seropositive. The sample consisted of PBMCs. The chain uses TRBV6-5 and TRBJ2-5; the match to TRBD2 covers 12 bases. CDR3 coding DNA: TGTGCCAGCATGGGGCTAGCGGGAGGGGAGACCCAGTACTTC. Protein product: CASMGLAGGETQYF.